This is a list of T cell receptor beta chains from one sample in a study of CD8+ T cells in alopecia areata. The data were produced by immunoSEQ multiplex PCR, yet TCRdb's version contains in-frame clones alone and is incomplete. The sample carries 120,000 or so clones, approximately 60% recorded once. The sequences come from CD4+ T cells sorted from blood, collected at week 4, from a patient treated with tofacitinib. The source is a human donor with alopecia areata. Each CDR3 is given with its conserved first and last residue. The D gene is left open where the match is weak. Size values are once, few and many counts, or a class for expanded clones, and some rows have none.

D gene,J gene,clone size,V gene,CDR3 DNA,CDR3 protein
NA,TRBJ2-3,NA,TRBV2,TGTGCCAGCAGTGAAGCGCTTCGCCGAGATACGCAGTATTTT,CASSEALRRDTQYF
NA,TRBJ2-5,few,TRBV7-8,TGTGCCAGCAGCTTAGTGAGGGCCAGCCAAGAGACCCAGTACTTC,CASSLVRASQETQYF
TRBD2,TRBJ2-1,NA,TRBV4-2,TGTGCCAGCAGCTCCAGACTAGCGGGAAGCAATGAGCAGTTCTTC,CASSSRLAGSNEQFF
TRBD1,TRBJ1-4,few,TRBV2,TGTGCCAGCAGTGCCGGACAGGGAGGAACTAATGAAAAACTGTTTTTT,CASSAGQGGTNEKLFF
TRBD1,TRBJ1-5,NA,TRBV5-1,TGCGCCAGCAGCTTGGCCCCAGGGGGTATTAGCAATCAGCCCCAGCATTTT,CASSLAPGGISNQPQHF
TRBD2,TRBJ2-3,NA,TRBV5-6,TGTGCCAGCAGCCGCGGAACGGGAGGGCCATGGACAGATACGCAGTATTTT,CASSRGTGGPWTDTQYF
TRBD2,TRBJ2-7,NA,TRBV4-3,TGCGCCAGCAGCCAGGGCATAGCGGGAGGGCGTCGCGAGCAGTACTTC,CASSQGIAGGRREQYF
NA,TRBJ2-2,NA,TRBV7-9,TGTGCCAGCAGCCTGGACAGGAACACCGGGGAGCTGTTTTTT,CASSLDRNTGELFF
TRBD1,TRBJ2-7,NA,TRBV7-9,TGTGCCAGCAGCATGGGGACAGACTCAGGAGAGCAGTACTTC,CASSMGTDSGEQYF
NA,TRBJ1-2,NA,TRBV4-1,TGCGCCAGCAGCCAAGTGGGGTACTATGGCTACACCTTC,CASSQVGYYGYTF
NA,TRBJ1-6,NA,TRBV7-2,TGTGCCAGCAGCTTAGCGAATAGGGTTAATTCACCCCTCCACTTT,CASSLANRVNSPLHF
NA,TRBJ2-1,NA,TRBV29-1,TGCAGCGAGCGGAGCTCCTACAATGAGCAGTTCTTC,CSERSSYNEQFF
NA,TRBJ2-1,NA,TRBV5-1,TGCGCCAGCACCACGGGGACTTCGGACAATGAGCAGTTCTTC,CASTTGTSDNEQFF
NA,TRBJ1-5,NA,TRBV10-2,TGCGCCAGCAGTGACTTGGGGAGCGGTCAGCCCCAGCATTTT,CASSDLGSGQPQHF
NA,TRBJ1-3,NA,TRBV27,TGTGCCAGCAGTTTATCAAGAGGAAACACCATATATTTT,CASSLSRGNTIYF
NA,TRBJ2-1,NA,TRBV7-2,TGTGCCAGCAGCTTCTCCCAATCTCGGACTCCCCCCTACAATGAGCAGTTCTTC,CASSFSQSRTPPYNEQFF
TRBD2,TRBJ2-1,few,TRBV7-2,TGTGCCAGCAGCCCGATAGCGGGAGTTAAGGAGCAGTTCTTC,CASSPIAGVKEQFF
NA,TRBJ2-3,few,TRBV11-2,TGTGCCAGCAGCGTCTCGGTCGGGTTGGGAGATACGCAGTATTTT,CASSVSVGLGDTQYF
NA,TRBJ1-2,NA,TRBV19,TGTGCCAGTACAAAAACCGCCAGGGCGGACGGCTACACCTTC,CASTKTARADGYTF
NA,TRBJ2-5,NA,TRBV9,TGTGCCAGCAGCCTAACGGACGGACCCTCGAGAGAGACCCAGTACTTC,CASSLTDGPSRETQYF
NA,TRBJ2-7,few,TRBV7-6,TGTGCCAGCAGCTTATTGGGCAGGGATGGTGACGAGCAGTACTTC,CASSLLGRDGDEQYF
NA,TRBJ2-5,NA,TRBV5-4,TGTGCCAGCAGCCTCCGGGGGGCGGAGACCCAGTACTTC,CASSLRGAETQYF
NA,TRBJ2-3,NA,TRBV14,TGTGCCAGCAGCCACGGAGATACGCAGTATTTT,CASSHGDTQYF
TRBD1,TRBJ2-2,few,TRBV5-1,TGCGCCACGCAGGGGGCGATCACCGGGGAGCTGTTTTTT,CATQGAITGELFF
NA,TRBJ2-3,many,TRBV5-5,TGTGCCAGCAGTCCAGGTAGAGGTTGGGCAGATACGCAGTATTTT,CASSPGRGWADTQYF
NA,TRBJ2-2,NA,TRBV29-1,TGCAGCGTTGAAGGGACTCCTAACACCGGGGAGCTGTTTTTT,CSVEGTPNTGELFF
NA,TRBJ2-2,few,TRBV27,TGTGCCAGCAGCGCGGGCCCAGGGCCGAACACCGGGGAGCTGTTTTTT,CASSAGPGPNTGELFF
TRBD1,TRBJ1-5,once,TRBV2,TGTGCCAGCAGTGAAAATGGACAGGGTTGGCAGCCCCAGCATTTT,CASSENGQGWQPQHF
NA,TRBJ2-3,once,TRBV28,TGTGCCAGCAGTTTTGCGGGAGAGGGGGCAGATACGCAGTATTTT,CASSFAGEGADTQYF
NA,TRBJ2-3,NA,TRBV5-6,TGTGCCAGCAGCTCCCCCTGGGCACCCCTGGGTACGCAGTATTTT,CASSSPWAPLGTQYF
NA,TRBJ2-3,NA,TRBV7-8,TGTGCCAGCAGCTCCCCGGGCTACTTTAGCACAGATACGCAGTATTTT,CASSSPGYFSTDTQYF
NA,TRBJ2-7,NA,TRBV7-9,TGTGCCAGCAGCTTAGAGGGACCGGAGGCTGGATACGAGCAGTACTTC,CASSLEGPEAGYEQYF
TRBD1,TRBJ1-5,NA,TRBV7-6,TGTGCCAGCAGCTTGGGGACAGGGGTCGGCAATCAGCCCCAGCATTTT,CASSLGTGVGNQPQHF
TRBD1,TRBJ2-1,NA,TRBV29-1,TGCAGCGTTGATTCCGGACAGGGGGTCAATGAGCAGTTCTTC,CSVDSGQGVNEQFF
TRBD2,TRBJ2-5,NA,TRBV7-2,TGTGCCAGCAGCTTAGCGGCGGGAGAAGAGACCCAGTACTTC,CASSLAAGEETQYF
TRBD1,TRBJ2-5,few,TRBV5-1,TGCGCCAGCAGCTTGCGACCCGGACAGGGGGAACAGACCCAGTACTTC,CASSLRPGQGEQTQYF
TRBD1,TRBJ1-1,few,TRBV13,TGTGCCAGCAGCCGGGGACAGGGGAACACTGAAGCTTTCTTT,CASSRGQGNTEAFF
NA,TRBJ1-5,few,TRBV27,TGTGCCAGCAGTTTTACAGGGCTTGGCCAGCCCCAGCATTTT,CASSFTGLGQPQHF
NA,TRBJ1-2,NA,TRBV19,TGTGCCAGTAGTATTGGTCAGGTCCCTGGCTACACCTTC,CASSIGQVPGYTF
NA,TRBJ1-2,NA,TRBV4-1,TGCGCCAGCAGGTCCGGGGACACCGTGGGCTACACCTTC,CASRSGDTVGYTF
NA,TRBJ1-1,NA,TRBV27,TGTGCCAGCAGCCCCCTGGGACAGAACACTGAAGCTTTCTTT,CASSPLGQNTEAFF
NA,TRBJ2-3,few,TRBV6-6,TGTGCCAGCCTCCTAGGGGATACGCAGTATTTT,CASLLGDTQYF
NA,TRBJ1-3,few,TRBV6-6,TGTGCCAGCGCAGGGCTCAGCTCTGGAAACACCATATATTTT,CASAGLSSGNTIYF
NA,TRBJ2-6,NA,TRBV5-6,TGTGCCAGCAGCTTGGGACCGGGGGCGCACAGTGGGGCCAACGTCCTGACTTTC,CASSLGPGAHSGANVLTF
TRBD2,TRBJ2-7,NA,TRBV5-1,TGCGCCAGCAGCGAAGTAGCGGGGGGGCGCGACGAGCAGTACTTC,CASSEVAGGRDEQYF
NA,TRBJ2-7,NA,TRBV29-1,TGCAGCGTTGAAGATCCCGGCAGGCCATCCATGGGGGAGCAGTACTTC,CSVEDPGRPSMGEQYF